This entry features one T cell receptor beta chain sequence. The antigen is not known. One base away lies a much larger clone, so this may be a sequencing read error. This CDR3 is built from 9 residues. Germline values: CDR1 DFQATT, CDR2 SNEGSKA (reference sequence). V was trimmed by 6 bases and J by 5 bases, leaving 5 bases between them. This specimen comes from a study of neurological immune-mediated disorders. The time point was: longitudinal time-point 2. The unsorted libraries were produced from 2 million PBMCs held at -80 C. The output of every sequencing run exceeded 170 million TCR-beta sequences, derived from 15-18 subjects. MiXCR, run by TCRdb on the 5' RACE reads, gives a single entry per CDR3 protein. The sample has roughly 98,000 distinct CDR3 sequences, less than 15% seen once. Study conclusions and caveats: Multiple sclerosis patients had less TCR clonal expansion than even healthy controls, unlike HTLV-1-associated myelopathy.

The source of this sequence is a female donor with HTLV-1-associated myelopathy (HAM/TSP). The genes are TRBV20-1 and TRBJ2-7; tentatively, D is TRBD1 (5 bases). The sequenced sample consisted of PBMCs. The CDR3 spells CSADNEQYF. CDR3 DNA: TGCAGTGCGGACAACGAGCAGTACTTC.